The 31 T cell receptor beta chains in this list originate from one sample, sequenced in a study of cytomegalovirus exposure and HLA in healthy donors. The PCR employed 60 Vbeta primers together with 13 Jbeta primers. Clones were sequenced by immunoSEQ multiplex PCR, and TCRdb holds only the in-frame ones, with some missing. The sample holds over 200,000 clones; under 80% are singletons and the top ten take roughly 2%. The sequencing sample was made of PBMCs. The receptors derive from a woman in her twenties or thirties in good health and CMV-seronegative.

The CDR3 region has the DNA TGTGCCAGCAGTGACCTTCGGGGGTCACCCCTCCACTTT. Its translation: CASSDLRGSPLHF. The V call is TRBV6-4, the J call TRBJ1-6, with a weak D call TRBD1 (5 bases). The germline V and J ends were trimmed by 2 bases and 10 bases, with 9 bases remaining between them. The CDR3 is made up of 13 amino acids. Germline V gene lookup returns CDR1 MRHNA and CDR2 SNTAGT.

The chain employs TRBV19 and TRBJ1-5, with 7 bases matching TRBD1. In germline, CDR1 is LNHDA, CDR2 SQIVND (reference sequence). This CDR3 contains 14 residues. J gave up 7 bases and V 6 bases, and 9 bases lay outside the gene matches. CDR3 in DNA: TGTGCCAGTAGCGCGACAGGGAAAAACCAGCCCCAGCATTTT. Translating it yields CASSATGKNQPQHF.

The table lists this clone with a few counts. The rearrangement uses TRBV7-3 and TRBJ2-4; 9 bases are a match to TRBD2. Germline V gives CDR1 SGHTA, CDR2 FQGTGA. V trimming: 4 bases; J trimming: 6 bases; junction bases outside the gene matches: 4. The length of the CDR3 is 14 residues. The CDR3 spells CASSSAGGVNIQYF. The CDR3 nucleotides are TGTGCCAGCAGCTCCGCGGGAGGGGTAAACATTCAGTACTTC.

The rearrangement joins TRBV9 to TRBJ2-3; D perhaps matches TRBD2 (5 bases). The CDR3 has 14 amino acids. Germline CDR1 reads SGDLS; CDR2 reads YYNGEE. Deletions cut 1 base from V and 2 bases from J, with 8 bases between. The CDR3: CASSVTGTTDTQYF. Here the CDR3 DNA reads TGTGCCAGCAGCGTAACGGGAACCACAGATACGCAGTATTTT.

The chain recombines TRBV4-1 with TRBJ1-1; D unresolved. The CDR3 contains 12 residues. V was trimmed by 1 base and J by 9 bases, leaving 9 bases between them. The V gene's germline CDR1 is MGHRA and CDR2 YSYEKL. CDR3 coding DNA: TGCGCCAGCAGCCAAGTCGGACTGAAAGCTTTCTTT. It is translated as CASSQVGLKAFF.

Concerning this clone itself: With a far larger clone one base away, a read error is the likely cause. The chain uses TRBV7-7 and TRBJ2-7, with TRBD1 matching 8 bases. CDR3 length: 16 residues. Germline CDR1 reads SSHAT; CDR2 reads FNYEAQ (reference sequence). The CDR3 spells CASSLNSGQGAGEQYF. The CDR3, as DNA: TGTGCTAGCAGCTTAAACTCGGGCCAGGGGGCGGGAGAGCAGTACTTC.

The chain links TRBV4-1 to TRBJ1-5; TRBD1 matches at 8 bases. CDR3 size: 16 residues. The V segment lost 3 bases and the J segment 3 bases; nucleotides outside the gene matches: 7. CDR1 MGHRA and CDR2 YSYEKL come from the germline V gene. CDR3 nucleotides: TGCGCCAGCAGCCAGGACGGGACAGGAAACAATCAGCCCCAGCATTTT. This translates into CASSQDGTGNNQPQHF.

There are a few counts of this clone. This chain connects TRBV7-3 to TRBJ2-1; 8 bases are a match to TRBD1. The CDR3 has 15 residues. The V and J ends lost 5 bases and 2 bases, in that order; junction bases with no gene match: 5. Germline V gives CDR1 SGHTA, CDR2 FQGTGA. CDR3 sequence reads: CASSPTGATYNEQFF. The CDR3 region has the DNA TGTGCCAGCAGCCCGACAGGGGCTACCTACAATGAGCAGTTCTTC.

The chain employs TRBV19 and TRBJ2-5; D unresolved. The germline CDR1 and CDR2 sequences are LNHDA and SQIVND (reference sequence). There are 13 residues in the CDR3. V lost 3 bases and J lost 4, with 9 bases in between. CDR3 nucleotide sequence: TGTGCCAGTAGTATTCAGGATTTAGAGACCCAGTACTTC. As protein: CASSIQDLETQYF.

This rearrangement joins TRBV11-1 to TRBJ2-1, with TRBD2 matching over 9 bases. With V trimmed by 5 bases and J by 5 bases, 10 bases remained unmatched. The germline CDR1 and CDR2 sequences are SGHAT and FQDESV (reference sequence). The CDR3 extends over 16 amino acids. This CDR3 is CASSPHPGLADNEQFF. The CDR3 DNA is TGTGCCAGCAGCCCCCACCCGGGACTAGCTGACAATGAGCAGTTCTTC.

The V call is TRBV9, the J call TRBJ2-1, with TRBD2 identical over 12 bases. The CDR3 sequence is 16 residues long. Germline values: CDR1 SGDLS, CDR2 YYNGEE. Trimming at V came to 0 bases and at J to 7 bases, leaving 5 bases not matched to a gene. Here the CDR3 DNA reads TGTGCCAGCAGCGTAGTCGGGACTAGCGGGCCTAATGAGCAGTTCTTC. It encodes CASSVVGTSGPNEQFF.

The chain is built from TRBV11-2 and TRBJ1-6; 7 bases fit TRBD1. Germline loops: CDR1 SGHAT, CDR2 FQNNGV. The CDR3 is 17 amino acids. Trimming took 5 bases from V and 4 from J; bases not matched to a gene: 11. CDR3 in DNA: TGTGCCAGCAGCCAAGGGACAGTGCTTTATTATAATTCACCCCTCCACTTT. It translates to CASSQGTVLYYNSPLHF.

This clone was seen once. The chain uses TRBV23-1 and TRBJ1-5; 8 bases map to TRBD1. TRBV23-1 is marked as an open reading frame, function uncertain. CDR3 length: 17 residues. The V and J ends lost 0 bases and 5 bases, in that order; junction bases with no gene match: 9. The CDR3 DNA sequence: TGCGCCAGCAGTCAATCTGTTGGCAGGGGGCGCGATCAGCCCCAGCATTTT. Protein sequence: CASSQSVGRGRDQPQHF.

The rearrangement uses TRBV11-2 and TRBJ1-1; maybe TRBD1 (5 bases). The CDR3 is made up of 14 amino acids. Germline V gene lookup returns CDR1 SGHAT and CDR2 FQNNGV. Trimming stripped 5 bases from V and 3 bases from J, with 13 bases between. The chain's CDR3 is CASSQNGGDTEAFF. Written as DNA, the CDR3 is TGTGCCAGCAGCCAAAACGGGGGGGACACTGAAGCTTTCTTT.

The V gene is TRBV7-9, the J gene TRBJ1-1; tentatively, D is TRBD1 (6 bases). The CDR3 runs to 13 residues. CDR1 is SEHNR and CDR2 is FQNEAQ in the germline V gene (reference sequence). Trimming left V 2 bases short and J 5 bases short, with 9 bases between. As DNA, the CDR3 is TGTGCCAGCAGCTTATCAGGGGAAACTGAAGCTTTCTTT. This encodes CASSLSGETEAFF.

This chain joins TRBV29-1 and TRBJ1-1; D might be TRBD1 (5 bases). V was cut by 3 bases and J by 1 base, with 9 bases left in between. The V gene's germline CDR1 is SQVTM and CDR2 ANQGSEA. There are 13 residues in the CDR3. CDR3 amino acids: CSVDAGGNTEAFF. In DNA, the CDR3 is TGCAGCGTTGACGCGGGGGGGAACACTGAAGCTTTCTTT.

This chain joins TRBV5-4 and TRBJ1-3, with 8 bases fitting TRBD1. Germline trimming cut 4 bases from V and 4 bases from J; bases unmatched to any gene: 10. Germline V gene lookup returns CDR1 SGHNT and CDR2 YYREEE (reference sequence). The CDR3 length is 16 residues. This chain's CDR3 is CASSLKQGEGGNTIYF. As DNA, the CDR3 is TGTGCCAGCAGCCTCAAACAGGGGGAAGGGGGAAACACCATATATTTT.

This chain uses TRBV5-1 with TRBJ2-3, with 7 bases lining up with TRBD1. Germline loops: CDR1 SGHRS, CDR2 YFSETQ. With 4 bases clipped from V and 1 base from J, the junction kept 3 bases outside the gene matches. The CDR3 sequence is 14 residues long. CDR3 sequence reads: CASSRGTGTDTQYF. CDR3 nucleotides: TGCGCCAGCAGCCGAGGGACAGGCACAGATACGCAGTATTTT. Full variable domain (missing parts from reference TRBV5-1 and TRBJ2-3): KAGVTQTPRYLIKTRGQQVTLSCSPISGHRSVSWYQQTPGQGLQFLFEYFSETQRNKGNFPGRFSGRQFSNSRSEMNVSTLELGDSALYLCASSRGTGTDTQYFGPGTRLTVL.

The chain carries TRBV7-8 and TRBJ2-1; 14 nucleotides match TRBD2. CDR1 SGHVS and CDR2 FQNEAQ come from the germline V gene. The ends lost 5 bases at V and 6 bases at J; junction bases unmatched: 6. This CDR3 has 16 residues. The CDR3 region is CASSRRGLAGGNEQFF. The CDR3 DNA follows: TGTGCCAGCAGCCGCCGAGGACTAGCGGGAGGCAATGAGCAGTTCTTC.

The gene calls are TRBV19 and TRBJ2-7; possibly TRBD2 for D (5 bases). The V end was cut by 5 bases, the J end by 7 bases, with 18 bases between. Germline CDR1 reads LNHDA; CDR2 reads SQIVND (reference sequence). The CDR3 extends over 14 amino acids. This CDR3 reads CASSSGDNPGEQYF. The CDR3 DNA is TGTGCCAGTAGTTCCGGGGATAACCCGGGAGAGCAGTACTTC.

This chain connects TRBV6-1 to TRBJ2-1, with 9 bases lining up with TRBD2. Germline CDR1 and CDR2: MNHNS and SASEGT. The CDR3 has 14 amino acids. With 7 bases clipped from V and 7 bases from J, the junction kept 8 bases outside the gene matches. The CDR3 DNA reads TGTGCCAGCATTCTTAGCGGGAGTTTAAATGAGCAGTTCTTC. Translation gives CASILSGSLNEQFF.

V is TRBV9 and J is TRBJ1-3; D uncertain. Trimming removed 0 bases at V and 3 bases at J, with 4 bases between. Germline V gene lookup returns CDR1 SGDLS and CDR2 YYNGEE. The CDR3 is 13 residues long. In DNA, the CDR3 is TGTGCCAGCAGCGTAGCAAATGGAAACACCATATATTTT. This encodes CASSVANGNTIYF.

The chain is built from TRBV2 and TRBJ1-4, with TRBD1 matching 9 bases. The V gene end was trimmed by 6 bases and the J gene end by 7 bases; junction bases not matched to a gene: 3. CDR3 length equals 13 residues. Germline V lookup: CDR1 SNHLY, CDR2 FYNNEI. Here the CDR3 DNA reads TGTGCCAGCAGGGGACAGGGCGGTGAAAAACTGTTTTTT. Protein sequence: CASRGQGGEKLFF.

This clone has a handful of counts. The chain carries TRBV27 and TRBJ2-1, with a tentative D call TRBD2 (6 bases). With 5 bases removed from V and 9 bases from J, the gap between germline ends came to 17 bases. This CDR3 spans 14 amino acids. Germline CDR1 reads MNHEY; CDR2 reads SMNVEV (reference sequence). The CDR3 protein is CASSPGLSGGEQFF. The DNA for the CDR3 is TGTGCCAGCAGTCCCGGACTAAGTGGGGGTGAGCAGTTCTTC.

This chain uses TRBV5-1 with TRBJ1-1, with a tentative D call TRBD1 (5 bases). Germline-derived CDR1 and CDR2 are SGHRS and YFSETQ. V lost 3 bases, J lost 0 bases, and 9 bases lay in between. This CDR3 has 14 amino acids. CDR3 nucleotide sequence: TGCGCCAGCAGCTCCCGACAGCTGAACACTGAAGCTTTCTTT. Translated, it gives CASSSRQLNTEAFF.

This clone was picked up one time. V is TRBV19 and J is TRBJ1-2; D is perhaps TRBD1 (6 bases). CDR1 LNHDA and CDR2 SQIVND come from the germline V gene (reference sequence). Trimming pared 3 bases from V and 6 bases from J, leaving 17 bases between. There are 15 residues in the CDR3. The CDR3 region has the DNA TGTGCCAGTAGTATTTCCCGGGGGGCACCTGATGGCTACACCTTC. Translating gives CASSISRGAPDGYTF.

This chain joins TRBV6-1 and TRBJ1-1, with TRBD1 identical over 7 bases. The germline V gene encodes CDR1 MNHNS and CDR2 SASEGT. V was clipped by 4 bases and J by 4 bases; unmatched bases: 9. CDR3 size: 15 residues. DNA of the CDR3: TGTGCCAGCAGTGCGACAGGGCTTGGTGTCACTGAAGCTTTCTTT. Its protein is CASSATGLGVTEAFF.

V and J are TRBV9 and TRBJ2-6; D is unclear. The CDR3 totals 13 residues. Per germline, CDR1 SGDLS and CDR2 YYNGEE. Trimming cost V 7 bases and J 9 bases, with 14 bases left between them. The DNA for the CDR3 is TGTGCCAGCGAAGGTTTACAGAGCAACGTCCTGACTTTC. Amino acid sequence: CASEGLQSNVLTF.

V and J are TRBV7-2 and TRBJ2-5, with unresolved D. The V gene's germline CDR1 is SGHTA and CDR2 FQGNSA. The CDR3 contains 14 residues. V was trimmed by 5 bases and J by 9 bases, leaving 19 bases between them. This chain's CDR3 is CASSDHSSRQAQYF. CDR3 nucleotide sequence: TGTGCCAGCAGCGATCACAGCAGCCGGCAGGCCCAGTACTTC.

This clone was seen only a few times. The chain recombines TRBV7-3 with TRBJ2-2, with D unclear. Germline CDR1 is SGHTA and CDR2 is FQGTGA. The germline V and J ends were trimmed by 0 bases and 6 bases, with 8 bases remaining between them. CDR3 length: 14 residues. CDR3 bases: TGTGCCAGCAGCTTAACTGGCCTTGCCGGGGAGCTGTTTTTT. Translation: CASSLTGLAGELFF.

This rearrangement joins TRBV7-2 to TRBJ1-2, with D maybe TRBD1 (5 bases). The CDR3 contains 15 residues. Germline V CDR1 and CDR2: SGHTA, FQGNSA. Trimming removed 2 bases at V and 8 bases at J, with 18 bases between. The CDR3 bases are TGTGCCAGCAGCTTAAATGGCAGGGTATTACGGGGCTACACCTTC. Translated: CASSLNGRVLRGYTF. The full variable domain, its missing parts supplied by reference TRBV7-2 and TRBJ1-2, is GAGVSQSPSNKVTEKGKDVELRCDPISGHTALYWYRQSLGQGLEFLIYFQGNSAPDKSGLPSDRFSAERTGGSVSTLTIQRTQQEDSAVYLCASSLNGRVLRGYTFGSGTRLTVV.